These 25 T cell receptor beta chains came from one sample sequenced in a study of post-analysis software for immune sequencing data. General observations from the study: Roughly 5 TRBV segments occurring more often in patients than controls included TRBV5-6, TRBV5-1 and TRBV20-1.

Prepared libraries of TCR beta cDNA carried unique molecular identifiers. Each CDR3 protein gets one entry after TCRdb re-called the PCR reads with MiXCR. The data show about 500,000 distinct CDR3 sequences, with approximately 46% seen just once and around 10% held by the top ten. These receptors lack a known antigen. Sequencing input: blood. Receptor source: a girl under 18 with multiple sclerosis.

The V call is TRBV15, the J call TRBJ1-5, with no clear D. The germline gives CDR1 LNHNV, CDR2 YYDKDF (reference sequence). V shed 0 bases and J shed 3 bases, with 12 bases lying between them. The CDR3 loop spans 16 amino acids. The CDR3 here is CATSRDPTRSNQPQHF. The CDR3 nucleotides read TGTGCCACCAGCAGAGATCCCACCCGCTCCAATCAGCCCCAGCATTTT.

In regard to this clonotype: Compared with germline, one end of the junction differs, possibly owing to a read error. CDR3 DNA sequence: TGTGCCGGCAGCTTAGCGGGGGGACTAGTGGTTGGGACCCAGTACTTC. Translation gives CAGSLAGGLVVGTQYF. This chain connects TRBV7-6 to TRBJ2-5; TRBD2 agrees at 10 bases. This CDR3 has 16 residues. Germline lookup yields CDR1 SGHVS and CDR2 FNYEAQ.

This chain joins TRBV12-3 or TRBV12-4 and TRBJ2-5; possible D gene TRBD1, 5 bases. V was cut by 6 bases and J by 4 bases, with 12 bases left in between. CDR3 length: 13 residues. CDR3 sequence (DNA): TGTGCCAGCAGCATTCCAGGGCTAGAGACCCAGTACTTC. Residues: CASSIPGLETQYF.

Only a few counts were recorded for this clonotype. The chain carries TRBV20-1 and TRBJ2-1; D is undetermined. From germline, CDR1 is DFQATT and CDR2 SNEGSKA (reference sequence). The CDR3 is made up of 11 amino acids. Trimming left V 2 bases short and J 9 bases short, with 8 bases between. CDR3 sequence reads: CSARRGTEQFF. The CDR3 nucleotides read TGCAGTGCTAGACGAGGCACTGAGCAGTTCTTC.

This clonotype has more than one count but fewer than ten. J is TRBJ2-7 and V is TRBV4-1, with D possibly being TRBD2 (5 bases). V lost 0 bases and J lost 4, with 13 bases in between. The germline V gene encodes CDR1 MGHRA and CDR2 YSYEKL. The CDR3 is made up of 15 amino acids. Here the CDR3 DNA reads TGCGCCAGCAGCCAAGAGGACGGGGATTTTTACGAGCAGTACTTC. Residues: CASSQEDGDFYEQYF.

This chain joins TRBV9 and TRBJ2-1, with 9 positions matching TRBD2. The V segment lost 0 bases and the J segment 4 bases; nucleotides outside the gene matches: 8. Germline CDR1 and CDR2: SGDLS and YYNGEE. CDR3 length: 17 residues. The CDR3 is CASSVGSGGRAYNEQFF. The CDR3 nucleotides read TGTGCCAGCAGCGTAGGTTCTGGCGGGAGGGCTTACAATGAGCAGTTCTTC. The full variable domain, its missing parts supplied by reference TRBV9 and TRBJ2-1, is DSGVTQTPKHLITATGQRVTLRCSPRSGDLSVYWYQQSLDQGLQFLIQYYNGEERAKGNILERFSAQQFPDLHSELNLSSLELGDSALYFCASSVGSGGRAYNEQFFGPGTRLTVL.

The chain has TRBV28 and TRBJ2-7; the match to TRBD1 covers 10 bases. Germline trimming cut 5 bases from V and 6 bases from J; bases unmatched to any gene: 7. The CDR3 has 14 residues. The germline gives CDR1 MDHEN, CDR2 SYDVKM. The CDR3 loop is CASSPRTGGSEQYF. DNA for the CDR3: TGTGCCAGCAGTCCCCGGACAGGGGGATCCGAGCAGTACTTC.

The chain employs TRBV5-1 and TRBJ2-5; D unclear. CDR3 length: 14 residues. Germline CDR1 is SGHRS and CDR2 is YFSETQ. The V gene lost 4 bases and the J gene lost 2 bases, with 12 bases spanning the gap. The CDR3 bases are TGCGCCAGCAGCGAGGTCACGATACAAGAGACCCAGTACTTC. Translating gives CASSEVTIQETQYF.

The chain uses TRBV29-1 and TRBJ1-1, with TRBD1 as a possible D gene (6 bases). V was shortened by 4 bases and J by 0 bases, with 9 bases between the two germline ends. This CDR3 is built from 13 residues. Per germline, CDR1 SQVTM and CDR2 ANQGSEA. The CDR3 nucleotides are TGCAGCGTTGCAGGGGAAATGAACACTGAAGCTTTCTTT. Residues: CSVAGEMNTEAFF.

This clonotype turned up a few times. This chain connects TRBV20-1 to TRBJ1-2; maybe TRBD1 (6 bases). CDR1 and CDR2 from the germline V gene are DFQATT and SNEGSKA (reference sequence). The V end was cut by 2 bases, the J end by 6 bases, with 16 bases between. CDR3 size: 14 residues. CDR3 residues: CSARNSAGVHGYTF. Here the CDR3 DNA reads TGCAGTGCTAGAAATTCGGCAGGGGTGCATGGCTACACCTTC.

This sequence joins TRBV29-1 and TRBJ2-7; TRBD2 matches at 8 bases. Germline V gives CDR1 SQVTM, CDR2 ANQGSEA. CDR3 length: 18 amino acids. V shed 4 bases and J 4 bases; nucleotides not matched to a gene: 21. The CDR3, as DNA: TGCAGCGTTGTCAGGGTGGGGATGTGGGGACTAGTCAGGTACGAGCAGTACTTC. Its protein is CSVVRVGMWGLVRYEQYF.

The rearrangement joins TRBV5-1 to TRBJ2-7, with TRBD2 identical over 8 bases. CDR1 is SGHRS and CDR2 is YFSETQ in the germline V gene. The CDR3 is 17 amino acids. With 7 bases clipped from V and 2 bases from J, the junction kept 17 bases outside the gene matches. The CDR3 sequence is CASGTSILSGAAYEQYF. In DNA form, the CDR3 reads TGCGCCAGCGGGACAAGTATACTTAGCGGGGCCGCCTACGAGCAGTACTTC.

This clonotype was seen a handful of times. The rearrangement links TRBV20-1 to TRBJ1-1; 7 nucleotides match TRBD1. CDR1 and CDR2 from the germline V gene are DFQATT and SNEGSKA (reference sequence). Trimming removed 6 bases from V and 7 bases from J; junction bases left unmatched: 8. This CDR3 region has 12 residues. CDR3 coding DNA: TGCAGTGCGCAGACAGGGATGGGTGAAGCTTTCTTT. Its protein product is CSAQTGMGEAFF.

This clonotype was observed a handful of times. J is TRBJ2-7 and V is TRBV28; D is perhaps TRBD1 (6 bases). The V end was cut by 6 bases, the J end by 4 bases, with 16 bases between. Germline CDR1 is MDHEN and CDR2 is SYDVKM. The CDR3 is made up of 14 amino acids. The CDR3 region has the DNA TGTGCCAGCAGACCAGGGGCGGTCTCGTACGAGCAGTACTTC. Translating it yields CASRPGAVSYEQYF.

The genes are TRBV6-1 and TRBJ2-3; possible D gene TRBD2, 6 bases. V was shortened by 2 bases and J by 2 bases, with 20 bases between the two germline ends. The CDR3 length is 18 residues. Germline V lookup: CDR1 MNHNS, CDR2 SASEGT. The CDR3 region is CASSELSSGGAVTDTQYF. DNA of the CDR3: TGTGCCAGCAGTGAACTGTCATCAGGCGGGGCGGTCACAGATACGCAGTATTTT.

The chain uses TRBV28 and TRBJ2-7; D assignment may be TRBD1 or TRBD2 (5 bases each). Trimming cost V 5 bases and J 0 bases, with 14 bases left between them. Per germline, CDR1 MDHEN and CDR2 SYDVKM. The CDR3 has 15 residues. The CDR3 nucleotides read TGTGCCAGCAGTCCTCGCCGGGACCACTCCTACGAGCAGTACTTC. Amino acids: CASSPRRDHSYEQYF. Filled out from reference TRBV28 and TRBJ2-7, the complete variable domain reads DVKVTQSSRYLVKRTGEKVFLECVQDMDHENMFWYRQDPGLGLRLIYFSYDVKMKEKGDIPEGYSVSREKKERFSLILESASTNQTSMYLCASSPRRDHSYEQYFGPGTRLTVT.

CDR3 loop: CASSPIRQGSDTQYF. CDR3 in DNA: TGCGCCAGCAGCCCCATAAGACAGGGCTCAGATACGCAGTATTTT. V is TRBV4-1 and J is TRBJ2-3; 7 bases align to TRBD1. V was pared by 4 bases and J by 4 bases, with 8 bases of the junction left unmatched. Germline V gene lookup returns CDR1 MGHRA and CDR2 YSYEKL. The CDR3 has 15 residues.

This clonotype was counted only a few times. The chain employs TRBV7-9 and TRBJ2-3; 9 nucleotides match TRBD1. CDR1 is SEHNR and CDR2 is FQNEAQ in the germline V gene (reference sequence). The trim removed 1 base at V and 4 bases at J, leaving 6 bases unmatched. The length of the CDR3 is 16 residues. The chain's CDR3 is CASSLVTGGASDTQYF. CDR3 nucleotides: TGTGCCAGCAGCTTAGTTACAGGGGGCGCGTCAGATACGCAGTATTTT.

The rearrangement uses TRBV5-1 and TRBJ1-1; a possible D gene is TRBD1 (5 bases). CDR1 SGHRS and CDR2 YFSETQ come from the germline V gene. Between the trimmed V and J ends, which lost 3 bases and 4 bases, there was a span of 10 bases. CDR3 length: 13 residues. CDR3 amino acids: CASSSGGFTEAFF. CDR3 in DNA: TGCGCCAGCAGCTCGGGGGGGTTCACTGAAGCTTTCTTT. The complete variable domain, with remaining parts taken from reference TRBV5-1 and TRBJ1-1, reads KAGVTQTPRYLIKTRGQQVTLSCSPISGHRSVSWYQQTPGQGLQFLFEYFSETQRNKGNFPGRFSGRQFSNSRSEMNVSTLELGDSALYLCASSSGGFTEAFFGQGTRLTVV.

The CDR3 region has the DNA TGCGCCAGCAGCCAAGAGCCGAGGGGTTTGCTAACCGGGGAGCTGTTTTTT. It yields the protein CASSQEPRGLLTGELFF. V and J are TRBV4-3 and TRBJ2-2, with D perhaps assigned TRBD1 or TRBD2 (5 bases each). Germline V gene lookup returns CDR1 LGHNA and CDR2 YSLEER. Trimming stripped 0 bases from V and 5 bases from J, with 16 bases between. The CDR3 contains 17 residues.

This clonotype has only a few counts. The gene calls are TRBV10-1 and TRBJ2-4; the D gene could be TRBD1 or TRBD2 (5 bases each). Germline loops: CDR1 WNHNN, CDR2 SYGVQD (reference sequence). CDR3 length equals 14 residues. Trimming cost V 4 bases and J 4 bases, with 11 bases left between them. CDR3 sequence (DNA): TGCGCCAGCAGTGCCCTGGGGGAGAAAAACATTCAGTACTTC. Translated, it gives CASSALGEKNIQYF.

The chain is built from TRBV7-2 and TRBJ1-5; tentative D call: TRBD1 (6 bases). Trimming took off 5 bases at V and 4 bases at J, with 15 bases between the two ends. The CDR3 totals 15 residues. Germline V gene sequence: CDR1 SGHTA, CDR2 FQGNSA. CDR3 in amino acids: CASSLTTGLNQPQHF. In DNA form, the CDR3 reads TGTGCCAGCAGCCTCACGACAGGCCTTAATCAGCCCCAGCATTTT.

This clonotype was picked up a small number of times. The chain uses TRBV6-2 or TRBV6-3 and TRBJ2-3; the D gene is possibly TRBD2 (5 bases). The length of the CDR3 is 14 residues. The V gene's germline CDR1 is MNHEY and CDR2 SVGEGT. Trimming stripped 6 bases from V and 6 bases from J, with 16 bases between. CDR3 sequence reads: CASSLLRGPDTQYF. The CDR3 DNA reads as TGTGCCAGCAGCCTTCTGAGAGGGCCTGATACGCAGTATTTT.

This clonotype was found once. J is TRBJ1-5 and V is TRBV6-2 or TRBV6-3; 10 positions agree with TRBD1. Germline loops: CDR1 MNHEY, CDR2 SVGEGT. J was trimmed by 5 bases and V by 5 bases; bases with no gene match: 6. The CDR3 has 15 residues. CDR3 coding DNA: TGTGCCAGCAGTGGGGACAGGGGCGTCGATCAGCCCCAGCATTTT. It is translated as CASSGDRGVDQPQHF.

The rearrangement links TRBV5-1 to TRBJ2-7; D might be TRBD2 (5 bases). V was trimmed by 4 bases and J by 0 bases, leaving 11 bases between them. The germline gives CDR1 SGHRS, CDR2 YFSETQ. This CDR3 has 14 amino acids. In DNA, the CDR3 is TGCGCCAGCAGCCCAACTAGTATCTCCTACGAGCAGTACTTC. It encodes CASSPTSISYEQYF.